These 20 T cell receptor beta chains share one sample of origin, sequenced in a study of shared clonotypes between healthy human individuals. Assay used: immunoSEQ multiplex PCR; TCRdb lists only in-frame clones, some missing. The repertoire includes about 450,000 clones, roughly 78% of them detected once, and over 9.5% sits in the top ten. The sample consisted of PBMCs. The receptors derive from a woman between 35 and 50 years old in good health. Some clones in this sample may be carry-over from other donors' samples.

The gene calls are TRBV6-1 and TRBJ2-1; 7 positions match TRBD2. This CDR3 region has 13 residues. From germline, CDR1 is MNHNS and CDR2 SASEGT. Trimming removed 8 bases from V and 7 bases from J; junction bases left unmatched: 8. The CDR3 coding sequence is TGTGCCAGCGGGGCGGGAGATATAAATGAGCAGTTCTTC. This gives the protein CASGAGDINEQFF.

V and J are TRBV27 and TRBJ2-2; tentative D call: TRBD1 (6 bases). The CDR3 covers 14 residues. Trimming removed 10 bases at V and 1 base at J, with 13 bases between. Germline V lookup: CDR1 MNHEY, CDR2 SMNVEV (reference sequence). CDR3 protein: CATRWGQNTGELFF. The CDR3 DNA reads TGTGCCACCCGCTGGGGGCAGAACACCGGGGAGCTGTTTTTT.

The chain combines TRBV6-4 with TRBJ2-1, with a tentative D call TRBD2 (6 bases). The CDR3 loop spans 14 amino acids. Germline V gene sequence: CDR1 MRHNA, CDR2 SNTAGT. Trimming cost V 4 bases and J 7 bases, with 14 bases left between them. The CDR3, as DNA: TGTGCCAGCAGTGTTGGGACTTTCTTAAATGAGCAGTTCTTC. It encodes CASSVGTFLNEQFF.

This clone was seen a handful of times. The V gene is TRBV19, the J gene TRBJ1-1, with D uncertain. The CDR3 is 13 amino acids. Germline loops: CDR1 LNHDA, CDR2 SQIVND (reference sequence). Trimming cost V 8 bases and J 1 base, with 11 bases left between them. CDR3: CASSSHRNTEAFF. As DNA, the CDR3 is TGTGCCAGTTCTTCCCACAGGAACACTGAAGCTTTCTTT.

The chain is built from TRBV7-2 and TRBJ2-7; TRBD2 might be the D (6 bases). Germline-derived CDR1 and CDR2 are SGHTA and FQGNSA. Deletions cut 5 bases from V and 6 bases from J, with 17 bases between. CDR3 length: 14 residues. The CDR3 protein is CASSISVGRPEQYF. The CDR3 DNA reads TGTGCCAGCAGCATTTCAGTAGGGAGGCCCGAGCAGTACTTC. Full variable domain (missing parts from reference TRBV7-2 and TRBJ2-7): GAGVSQSPSNKVTEKGKDVELRCDPISGHTALYWYRQSLGQGLEFLIYFQGNSAPDKSGLPSDRFSAERTGGSVSTLTIQRTQQEDSAVYLCASSISVGRPEQYFGPGTRLTVT.

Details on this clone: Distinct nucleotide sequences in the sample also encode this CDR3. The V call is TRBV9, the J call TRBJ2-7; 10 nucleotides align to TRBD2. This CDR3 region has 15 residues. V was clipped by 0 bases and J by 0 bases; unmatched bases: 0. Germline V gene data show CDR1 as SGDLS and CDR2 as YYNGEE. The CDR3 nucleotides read TGTGCCAGCAGCGTAGGGACTAGCGGCTCCTACGAGCAGTACTTC. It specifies CASSVGTSGSYEQYF.

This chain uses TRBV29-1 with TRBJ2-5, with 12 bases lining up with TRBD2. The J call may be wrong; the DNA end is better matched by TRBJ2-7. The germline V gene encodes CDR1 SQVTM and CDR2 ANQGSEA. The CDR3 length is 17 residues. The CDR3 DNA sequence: TGCAGCGTTGTTTTTAGCTCTAGCGGGAGGGCCGATTACGAGCAGTACTTC. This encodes CSVVFSSSGRADYEQYF.

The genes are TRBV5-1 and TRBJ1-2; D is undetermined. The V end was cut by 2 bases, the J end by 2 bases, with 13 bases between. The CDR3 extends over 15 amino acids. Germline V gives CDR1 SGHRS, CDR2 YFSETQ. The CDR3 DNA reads TGCGCCAGCAGCTTTGGCGGAAGCCCCAACTATGGCTACACCTTC. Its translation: CASSFGGSPNYGYTF.

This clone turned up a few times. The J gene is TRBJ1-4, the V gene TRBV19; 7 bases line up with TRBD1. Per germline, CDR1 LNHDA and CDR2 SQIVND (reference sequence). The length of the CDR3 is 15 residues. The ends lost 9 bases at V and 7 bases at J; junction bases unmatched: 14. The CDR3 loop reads CASWDSATGSEKLFF. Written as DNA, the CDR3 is TGTGCCAGCTGGGACAGCGCTACGGGAAGTGAAAAACTGTTTTTT.

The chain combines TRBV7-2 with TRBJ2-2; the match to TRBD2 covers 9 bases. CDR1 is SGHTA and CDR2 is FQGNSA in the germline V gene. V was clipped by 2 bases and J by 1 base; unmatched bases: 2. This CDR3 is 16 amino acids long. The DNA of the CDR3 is TGTGCCAGCAGCTTAAGTAGCGGGAGGAACACCGGGGAGCTGTTTTTT. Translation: CASSLSSGRNTGELFF.

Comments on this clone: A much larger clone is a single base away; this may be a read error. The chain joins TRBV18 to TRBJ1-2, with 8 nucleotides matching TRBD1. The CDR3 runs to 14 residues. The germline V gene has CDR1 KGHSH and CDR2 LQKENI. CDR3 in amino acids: CASSLQDRVEGYIF. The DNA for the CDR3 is TGTGCCAGCTCACTACAGGACAGGGTAGAGGGCTACATCTTC.

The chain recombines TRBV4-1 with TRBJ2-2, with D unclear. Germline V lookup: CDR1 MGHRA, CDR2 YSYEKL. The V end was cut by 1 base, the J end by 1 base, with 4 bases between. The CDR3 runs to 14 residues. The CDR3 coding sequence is TGCGCCAGCAGCCAAGCCTTGAACACCGGGGAGCTGTTTTTT. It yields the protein CASSQALNTGELFF.

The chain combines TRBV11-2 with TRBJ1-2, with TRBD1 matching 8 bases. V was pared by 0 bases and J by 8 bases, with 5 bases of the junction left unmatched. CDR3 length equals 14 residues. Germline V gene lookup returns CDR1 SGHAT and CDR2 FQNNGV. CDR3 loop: CASSLDQGADGYTF. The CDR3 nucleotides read TGTGCCAGCAGCTTAGATCAGGGGGCGGACGGCTACACCTTC.

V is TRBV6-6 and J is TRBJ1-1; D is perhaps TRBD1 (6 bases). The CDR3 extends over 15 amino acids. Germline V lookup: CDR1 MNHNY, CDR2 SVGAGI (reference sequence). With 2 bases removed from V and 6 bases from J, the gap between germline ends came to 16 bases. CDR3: CASSYAGGAGSEAFF. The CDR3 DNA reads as TGTGCCAGCAGTTACGCTGGGGGGGCCGGATCTGAAGCTTTCTTT.

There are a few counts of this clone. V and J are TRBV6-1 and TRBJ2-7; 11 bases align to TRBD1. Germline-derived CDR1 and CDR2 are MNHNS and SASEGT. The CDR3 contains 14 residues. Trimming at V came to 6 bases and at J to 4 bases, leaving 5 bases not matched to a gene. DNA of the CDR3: TGTGCCAGCAGGAAGGGACAGGGGGAGTACGAGCAGTACTTC. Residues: CASRKGQGEYEQYF.

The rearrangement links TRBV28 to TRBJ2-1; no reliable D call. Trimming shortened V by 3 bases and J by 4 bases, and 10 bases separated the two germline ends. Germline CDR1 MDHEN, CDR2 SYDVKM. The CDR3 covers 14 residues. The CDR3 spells CASSFPARYNEQFF. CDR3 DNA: TGTGCCAGCAGTTTCCCAGCGAGGTACAATGAGCAGTTCTTC.

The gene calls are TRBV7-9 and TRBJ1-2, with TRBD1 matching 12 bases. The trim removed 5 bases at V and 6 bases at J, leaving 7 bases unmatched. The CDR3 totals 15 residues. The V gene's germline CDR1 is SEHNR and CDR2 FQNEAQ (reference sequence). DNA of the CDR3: TGTGCCAGCAGCCAGGGACAGGGGGCGCGGAATGGCTACACCTTC. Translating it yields CASSQGQGARNGYTF.

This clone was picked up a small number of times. CDR3 loop: CASGQDRYNEQFF. The CDR3 nucleotides read TGTGCTAGTGGTCAGGACAGGTACAATGAGCAGTTCTTC. The rearrangement links TRBV12-5 to TRBJ2-1; 7 nucleotides align to TRBD1. Germline trimming cut 5 bases from V and 4 bases from J; bases unmatched to any gene: 2. This CDR3 has 13 residues. CDR1 and CDR2 from the germline V gene are LGHNT and FRNRAP. The whole variable domain, filled in from reference TRBV12-5 and TRBJ2-1, reads DARVTQTPRHKVTEMGQEVTMRCQPILGHNTVFWYRQTMMQGLELLAYFRNRAPLDDSGMPKDRFSAEMPDATLATLKIQPSEPRDSAVYFCASGQDRYNEQFFGPGTRLTVL.

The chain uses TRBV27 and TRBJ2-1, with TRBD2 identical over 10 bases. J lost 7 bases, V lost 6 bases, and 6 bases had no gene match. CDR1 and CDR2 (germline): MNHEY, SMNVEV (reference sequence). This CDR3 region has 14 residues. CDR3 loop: CASSLGLASNEQFF. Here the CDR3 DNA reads TGTGCCAGCAGCCTGGGACTAGCGTCAAATGAGCAGTTCTTC.

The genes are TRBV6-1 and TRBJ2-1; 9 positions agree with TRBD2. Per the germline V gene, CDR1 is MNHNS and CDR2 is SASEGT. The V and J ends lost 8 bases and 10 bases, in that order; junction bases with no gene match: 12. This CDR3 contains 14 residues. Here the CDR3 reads CASHPRLAGPEQFF. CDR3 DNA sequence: TGTGCCAGCCACCCTCGGCTAGCGGGACCCGAGCAGTTCTTC.